This record concerns one TCR beta chain sequence. Its antigen is unknown. V was clipped by 5 bases and J by 2 bases; unmatched bases: 6. CDR3 length: 15 residues. Per germline, CDR1 GTSNPN and CDR2 SVGIG (reference sequence). This entry is derived from a study of T cell responses to AZD1222 COVID-19 vaccine. Study-level findings and limits: Reports say nearly half of spike-specific TCRs go after unmutated variant regions. Spike-specific TCRs gained breadth and depth after people received two AZD1222 doses. At 160-218 and 743-854, vaccine-associated CD4 TCRs were dominant, and they spanned spike.

TCRdb's copy holds only in-frame clones and misses some; the assay was immunoSEQ multiplex PCR. The table lists about 100,000 clones, nearly 95% of them singletons. The chain links TRBV30 to TRBJ1-5, with 10 bases identical to TRBD1. The clonotype originates from an adult in good health. The sample consisted of peripheral blood, taken on day 0 of AZD1222 vaccination. CDR3 nucleotides: TGTGCCTGGGACAGGGGGCGCTGGGGCAATCAGCCCCAGCATTTT. Translation gives CAWDRGRWGNQPQHF.